These T cell receptor beta chains were read from a single sample in a study of type 1 regulatory T cells. TCRdb called the reads again in MiXCR, with one record for every CDR3 protein. The sample holds about 42,000 distinct CDR3 sequences, 9% to 15% seen once. These TCRs are of unknown antigen specificity. Material for sequencing was cultured non-Tr1 T cells, either the whole culture or a sorted T cell fraction (not recorded which). These receptors were taken from a human donor in good health. The CDR3 runs from the conserved cysteine through the conserved F or W. Each record gives: CDR3 DNA, CDR3 protein, D gene, J gene, clone size, V gene. A D gene is named only where the DNA matches it firmly. Expanded clones get a size class; other rows say once, few or many, or leave the size out.

cdr3_nt: TGCGCCAGCAGCTTGCTAGCCTCCGGGGGGCCCCAGCATTTT; cdr3_aa: CASSLLASGGPQHF; d_call: NA; j_call: TRBJ1-5; clone_size: NA; v_call: TRBV5-1
cdr3_nt: TGTGCCAGCAGTTACTCGGGGGGGGCGATCCTGAACACTGAAGCTTTCTTT; cdr3_aa: CASSYSGGAILNTEAFF; d_call: NA; j_call: TRBJ1-1; clone_size: NA; v_call: TRBV6-2/TRBV6-3
cdr3_nt: TGCAGCGTTGAACTATCGGGGACTAGTGGTTCCTACGAGCAGTACTTC; cdr3_aa: CSVELSGTSGSYEQYF; d_call: TRBD2; j_call: TRBJ2-7; clone_size: many; v_call: TRBV29-1
cdr3_nt: TGCGCCAGCAGCCTCGGGGGCCCACTCACAGATACGCAGTATTTT; cdr3_aa: CASSLGGPLTDTQYF; d_call: NA; j_call: TRBJ2-3; clone_size: medium-sized; v_call: TRBV5-1
cdr3_nt: TGTGCCAGCAGTTACAGGGGGCCCTCCTACGAGCAGTACTTC; cdr3_aa: CASSYRGPSYEQYF; d_call: TRBD1; j_call: TRBJ2-7; clone_size: few; v_call: TRBV2
cdr3_nt: TGCGCCAGCAGGGGGGGGATAACCTCCTATAATTCACCCCTCCACTTT; cdr3_aa: CASRGGITSYNSPLHF; d_call: NA; j_call: TRBJ1-6; clone_size: many; v_call: TRBV5-1
cdr3_nt: TGTGCCAGCAGCTCGAACCCGACAGGGGTGCCTTCACCCCTCCACTTT; cdr3_aa: CASSSNPTGVPSPLHF; d_call: TRBD1; j_call: TRBJ1-6; clone_size: NA; v_call: TRBV11-1
cdr3_nt: TGTGCCAGCACCTCCGGGGCGATCAATCAGCCCCAGCATTTT; cdr3_aa: CASTSGAINQPQHF; d_call: NA; j_call: TRBJ1-5; clone_size: many; v_call: TRBV6-6
cdr3_nt: TGCGCCAGCAATAACCCCGGGACAGCCACCTACGAGCAGTACTTC; cdr3_aa: CASNNPGTATYEQYF; d_call: TRBD1; j_call: TRBJ2-7; clone_size: NA; v_call: TRBV10-2
cdr3_nt: TGTGCCAGCAGCTTGCTCGACTCGGGCTACACCTTC; cdr3_aa: CASSLLDSGYTF; d_call: NA; j_call: TRBJ1-2; clone_size: many; v_call: TRBV7-9
cdr3_nt: TGTGCCAGCAGCACGGGGACAGACCAGCCCCAGCATTTT; cdr3_aa: CASSTGTDQPQHF; d_call: TRBD1; j_call: TRBJ1-5; clone_size: NA; v_call: TRBV5-4
cdr3_nt: TGCAGTGCTACCAGGGAACCCTACAATGAGCAGTTCTTC; cdr3_aa: CSATREPYNEQFF; d_call: NA; j_call: TRBJ2-1; clone_size: NA; v_call: TRBV20-1
cdr3_nt: TGCAGCGCTGTTGGGGGAGGAGTGGTCGAGCAGTACTTC; cdr3_aa: CSAVGGGVVEQYF; d_call: NA; j_call: TRBJ2-7; clone_size: many; v_call: TRBV29-1
cdr3_nt: TGTGCCAGCAGCCAAGGGCAGGACACAGATACGCAGTATTTT; cdr3_aa: CASSQGQDTDTQYF; d_call: NA; j_call: TRBJ2-3; clone_size: many; v_call: TRBV4-2
cdr3_nt: TGCAGCGTTGATGGCCTAGCGGGGTACGGGTCCTACGAGCAGTACTTC; cdr3_aa: CSVDGLAGYGSYEQYF; d_call: TRBD2; j_call: TRBJ2-7; clone_size: NA; v_call: TRBV29-1
cdr3_nt: TGCGCCAGTACTCTTATGGGCGGGTCGGGTGAGCAGTTCTTC; cdr3_aa: CASTLMGGSGEQFF; d_call: NA; j_call: TRBJ2-1; clone_size: few; v_call: TRBV5-1
cdr3_nt: TGCAGCGTGTCCGGAATAGCGCGGGACACTGAAGCTTTCTTT; cdr3_aa: CSVSGIARDTEAFF; d_call: NA; j_call: TRBJ1-1; clone_size: many; v_call: TRBV29-1
cdr3_nt: TGTGCCAGCAGCTCAAATAGCGACACTGAAGCTTTCTTT; cdr3_aa: CASSSNSDTEAFF; d_call: NA; j_call: TRBJ1-1; clone_size: NA; v_call: TRBV7-3
cdr3_nt: TGTGCCAGCAGCCCCTGGGCGGGAGGGGCCAATGAGCAGTTCTTC; cdr3_aa: CASSPWAGGANEQFF; d_call: TRBD2; j_call: TRBJ2-1; clone_size: many; v_call: TRBV7-2
cdr3_nt: TGTGCCTGGAGCGAAACAGCGGTTGTCGAAAAACTGTTTTTT; cdr3_aa: CAWSETAVVEKLFF; d_call: NA; j_call: TRBJ1-4; clone_size: many; v_call: TRBV30
cdr3_nt: TGTGCCAGCAGCGTAGACTTCAATGAGCAGTTCTTC; cdr3_aa: CASSVDFNEQFF; d_call: NA; j_call: TRBJ2-1; clone_size: many; v_call: TRBV9
cdr3_nt: TGTGCCACCAGTGGAAAACAGGAGGGGAATGAGCAGTTCTTC; cdr3_aa: CATSGKQEGNEQFF; d_call: NA; j_call: TRBJ2-1; clone_size: many; v_call: TRBV24-1
cdr3_nt: TGTGCCTGGAGTGTAAACTCCGGGGAGCTGTTTTTT; cdr3_aa: CAWSVNSGELFF; d_call: NA; j_call: TRBJ2-2; clone_size: NA; v_call: TRBV30
cdr3_nt: TGTGCCAGCGGACTCGGGGGAGAGGACATTCAGTACTTC; cdr3_aa: CASGLGGEDIQYF; d_call: NA; j_call: TRBJ2-4; clone_size: NA; v_call: TRBV18
cdr3_nt: TGTGCCATCAGTGGGGACCCTACAGTGGGGGCCCAGTACTTC; cdr3_aa: CAISGDPTVGAQYF; d_call: NA; j_call: TRBJ2-5; clone_size: many; v_call: TRBV10-3
cdr3_nt: TGTGCCAGCAGCTCCGGGACTAGCGGGATCGGGGAGCTGTTTTTT; cdr3_aa: CASSSGTSGIGELFF; d_call: TRBD2; j_call: TRBJ2-2; clone_size: many; v_call: TRBV7-2
cdr3_nt: TGTGCCAGCAGCCGAGCCCTTGGGGTATACGAGCAGTACTTC; cdr3_aa: CASSRALGVYEQYF; d_call: NA; j_call: TRBJ2-7; clone_size: NA; v_call: TRBV28
cdr3_nt: TGCGCCAGCAGCTTGGATGGGAGGTCATCCTACGAGCAGTACTTC; cdr3_aa: CASSLDGRSSYEQYF; d_call: NA; j_call: TRBJ2-7; clone_size: many; v_call: TRBV5-1
cdr3_nt: TGCGCCAGCAGCTTCAACCTTGTGGCGTACGAGCAGTACTTC; cdr3_aa: CASSFNLVAYEQYF; d_call: NA; j_call: TRBJ2-7; clone_size: many; v_call: TRBV5-1
cdr3_nt: TGTGCCAGCAGCGTGACCGGGACAGGGTATCAGCCCCAGCATTTT; cdr3_aa: CASSVTGTGYQPQHF; d_call: TRBD1; j_call: TRBJ1-5; clone_size: NA; v_call: TRBV7-2
cdr3_nt: TGCGCCAGCAGCTTGTCGCTAGCGACTAGCACAGATACGCAGTATTTT; cdr3_aa: CASSLSLATSTDTQYF; d_call: NA; j_call: TRBJ2-3; clone_size: NA; v_call: TRBV5-1
cdr3_nt: TGCGCCAGCAGCCCACAGGGAGATGGCTACACCTTC; cdr3_aa: CASSPQGDGYTF; d_call: NA; j_call: TRBJ1-2; clone_size: many; v_call: TRBV5-1